What follows are 21 T cell receptor beta chains derived from one specimen sequenced in a study of cytomegalovirus exposure and HLA in healthy donors. PCR involved 60 Vbeta and 13 Jbeta primers. Generated by immunoSEQ multiplex PCR, the TCRdb table keeps only in-frame clones and is missing some. The sample shows 120,000 to 150,000 clones, 64% of them seen only once. The sequencing input was PBMCs. These receptors came from a woman younger than 45 in good health and CMV-seropositive.

The chain has TRBV6-5 and TRBJ2-5, with TRBD2 as a possible D gene (7 bases). The germline V gene encodes CDR1 MNHEY and CDR2 SVGAGI. This CDR3 has 13 residues. The V gene lost 10 bases and the J gene lost 9 bases, with 21 bases spanning the gap. The CDR3 DNA is TGTGCCACACGCCTGGGGTGGGGGGGCCCCCAGTACTTC. This translates into CATRLGWGGPQYF.

For the CDR3, the DNA is TGTGCCAGCAGTTCTAATCAGCCCCAGCATTTT. This encodes CASSSNQPQHF. V is TRBV27 and J is TRBJ1-5; D gene unclear. The CDR3 length is 11 residues. The V and J ends lost 4 bases and 4 bases respectively, with 2 bases between them. CDR1 MNHEY and CDR2 SMNVEV come from the germline V gene (reference sequence).

The V gene is TRBV10-3, the J gene TRBJ1-2; D may be TRBD1 (6 bases). Germline V gene lookup returns CDR1 ENHRY and CDR2 SYGVKD. CDR3 size: 15 residues. V shed 8 bases and J shed 4 bases, with 20 bases lying between them. CDR3 sequence: CAIYGRGAYGYGYTF. CDR3 sequence (DNA): TGTGCCATCTATGGCCGGGGGGCGTATGGCTATGGCTACACCTTC.

The CDR3 is CASQGLQGKLYGYTF. The CDR3 nucleotides are TGTGCCAGCCAGGGCCTTCAGGGGAAGCTCTATGGCTACACCTTC. The gene calls are TRBV2 and TRBJ1-2; D is perhaps TRBD1 (6 bases). V lost 8 bases and J 4 bases, leaving 20 bases between the germline ends. The CDR3 sequence is 15 residues long. Germline V gene lookup returns CDR1 SNHLY and CDR2 FYNNEI.

V is TRBV5-4 and J is TRBJ2-7; 7 bases are a match to TRBD1. Germline assignment: CDR1 SGHNT and CDR2 YYREEE (reference sequence). The CDR3 contains 12 residues. V shed 3 bases and J 3 bases; nucleotides not matched to a gene: 0. CDR3 bases: TGTGCCAGCAGCTGGGACAGCTACGAGCAGTACTTC. It yields the protein CASSWDSYEQYF.

This rearrangement joins TRBV5-1 to TRBJ2-2, with no clear D. V lost 4 bases to trimming and J lost 0 bases, with 7 bases between them. This CDR3 contains 14 residues. Germline assignment: CDR1 SGHRS and CDR2 YFSETQ. The CDR3 DNA follows: TGCGCCAGCAGCCTTCAGTCGAACACCGGGGAGCTGTTTTTT. The encoded protein is CASSLQSNTGELFF.

This rearrangement joins TRBV5-1 to TRBJ2-1, with D possibly TRBD1 on 7 matching bases. Germline V gene lookup returns CDR1 SGHRS and CDR2 YFSETQ. V lost 4 bases and J 4 bases, leaving 18 bases between the germline ends. The CDR3 length is 16 residues. The CDR3 DNA follows: TGCGCCAGCAGCCGCAGGGGGGACACCCTATACAATGAGCAGTTCTTC. This translates into CASSRRGDTLYNEQFF.

The table lists this clone with a few counts. The rearrangement uses TRBV5-1 and TRBJ2-5, with 9 bases fitting TRBD1. Trimming removed 4 bases from V and 1 base from J; junction bases left unmatched: 14. The CDR3 is made up of 18 amino acids. The germline gives CDR1 SGHRS, CDR2 YFSETQ. The CDR3, as DNA: TGCGCCAGCAGCCGGGGACAGGGCCCCGATATGCCCCAAGAGACCCAGTACTTC. This codes for CASSRGQGPDMPQETQYF.

In its sample, this clone was seen many times. The chain carries TRBV4-1 and TRBJ2-5, with TRBD2 matching over 7 bases. CDR3 length: 16 residues. V was clipped by 1 base and J by 3 bases; unmatched bases: 8. Germline V gene data show CDR1 as MGHRA and CDR2 as YSYEKL. The CDR3 coding sequence is TGCGCCAGCAGCCAAGCCCTAAGTGCGGGGGAAGAGACCCAGTACTTC. It is translated as CASSQALSAGEETQYF.

On this clone itself: Relative to the germline gene, one junction end is altered; a read error may explain this. The chain uses TRBV15 and TRBJ1-3, with TRBD1 matching 7 bases. This CDR3 is built from 15 residues. Germline V CDR1 and CDR2: LNHNV, YYDKDF (reference sequence). CDR3 nucleotides: TGTGCCACCAGCCGAGACAGGGTGGAAGGAAACACCATATATTTT. It encodes CATSRDRVEGNTIYF.

V gene TRBV30 combines with J gene TRBJ2-1; TRBD2 matches 7 bases. V shed 2 bases, J shed 2 bases, and the junction held 9 bases outside the gene matches. The CDR3 has 16 residues. CDR1 and CDR2 (germline): GTSNPN, SVGIG (reference sequence). CDR3 region: CAWSPPEREAYNEQFF. The CDR3 DNA follows: TGTGCCTGGAGTCCTCCCGAGCGGGAAGCCTACAATGAGCAGTTCTTC.

V gene TRBV11-2 combines with J gene TRBJ2-1; 12 bases are shared with TRBD2. This CDR3 contains 15 residues. Trimming took 5 bases from V and 9 from J; bases not matched to a gene: 8. The germline V gene encodes CDR1 SGHAT and CDR2 FQNNGV. CDR3 sequence: CASSTTSGSRSEQFF. The CDR3 DNA reads as TGTGCCAGCAGCACGACTAGCGGGAGTCGGTCTGAGCAGTTCTTC.

This clone showed up just a few times. The chain has TRBV10-3 and TRBJ2-3; 7 bases agree with TRBD1. Germline trimming cut 5 bases from V and 8 bases from J; bases unmatched to any gene: 4. CDR3 length: 12 residues. The V gene's germline CDR1 is ENHRY and CDR2 SYGVKD. DNA of the CDR3: TGTGCCATCAGTCAAAACAGGGGTACGCAGTATTTT. It is translated as CAISQNRGTQYF.

This clone was detected only a few times. The V gene is TRBV5-8, the J gene TRBJ1-5; no firm D call. The ends were cut back, 4 bases at V and 4 bases at J, with 9 bases in the middle. The CDR3 extends over 13 amino acids. From germline, CDR1 is SGHTS and CDR2 YDEGEE. For the CDR3, the DNA is TGTGCCAGCAGCCGCGCCGTGAATCAGCCCCAGCATTTT. This translates into CASSRAVNQPQHF.

The rearrangement uses TRBV7-8 and TRBJ1-2; weak D call: TRBD1 (5 bases). CDR3 length equals 14 residues. The germline V and J ends were trimmed by 5 bases and 5 bases, with 15 bases remaining between them. In germline, CDR1 is SGHVS, CDR2 FQNEAQ. The CDR3, as DNA: TGTGCCAGCAGCGGATTAGGGGCGGGGTATGGCTACACCTTC. Amino acids: CASSGLGAGYGYTF. Combining the CDR3 with reference TRBV7-8 and TRBJ1-2 gives the whole variable domain GAGVSQSPRYKVAKRGQDVALRCDPISGHVSLFWYQQALGQGPEFLTYFQNEAQLDKSGLPSDRFFAERPEGSVSTLKIQRTQQEDSAVYLCASSGLGAGYGYTFGSGTRLTVV.

J is TRBJ1-2 and V is TRBV12-5; a possible D gene is TRBD1 (6 bases). From germline, CDR1 is LGHNT and CDR2 FRNRAP. V was cut by 3 bases and J by 8 bases, with 16 bases left in between. The CDR3 extends over 14 amino acids. The CDR3 DNA follows: TGTGCTAGTGGTTTCAATGGGGGGGCGAGGGGCTACACCTTC. It yields the protein CASGFNGGARGYTF.

The chain's CDR3 is CASSLGQGGTEAFF. CDR3 sequence (DNA): TGTGCCAGCAGCTTGGGACAGGGGGGCACTGAAGCTTTCTTT. The rearrangement uses TRBV5-4 and TRBJ1-1; 9 bases map to TRBD1. This CDR3 comprises 14 residues. Germline V gene lookup returns CDR1 SGHNT and CDR2 YYREEE (reference sequence). With 0 bases clipped from V and 4 bases from J, the junction kept 1 base outside the gene matches.

This clone was counted only a few times. The chain carries TRBV5-1 and TRBJ2-3; TRBD2 agrees at 10 bases. Germline V CDR1 and CDR2: SGHRS, YFSETQ. V trimming: 5 bases; J trimming: 0 bases; junction bases outside the gene matches: 18. This CDR3 is 20 amino acids long. The CDR3 loop reads CASSLSFRTSGLFSTDTQYF. The CDR3, as DNA: TGCGCCAGCAGTCTCTCCTTCCGGACTAGCGGCCTCTTCAGCACAGATACGCAGTATTTT.

V gene TRBV5-6 combines with J gene TRBJ2-5; D not resolved. Germline V gene data show CDR1 as SGHDT and CDR2 as YYEEEE. V lost 0 bases and J lost 5, with 14 bases in between. The CDR3 covers 15 residues. CDR3 bases: TGTGCCAGCAGCTTGGTTGGGTCAGGTGGGGAGACCCAGTACTTC. It translates to CASSLVGSGGETQYF.

V usage is TRBV14 and J usage is TRBJ2-1; a weak D match, TRBD1 (5 bases). With 5 bases removed from V and 6 bases from J, the gap between germline ends came to 8 bases. Germline V gives CDR1 SGHDN, CDR2 FVKESK. The CDR3 runs to 12 residues. The DNA of the CDR3 is TGTGCCAGCAGCGGGCAGGGCAATGAGCAGTTCTTC. Protein product: CASSGQGNEQFF.

This chain links TRBV30 with TRBJ1-4, with 11 nucleotides matching TRBD1. Trimming took 1 base from V and 8 from J; bases not matched to a gene: 3. Germline loops: CDR1 GTSNPN, CDR2 SVGIG (reference sequence). The CDR3 loop spans 14 amino acids. The CDR3 sequence is CAWSAGTGGEKLFF. The DNA of the CDR3 is TGTGCCTGGAGTGCGGGGACAGGGGGGGAAAAACTGTTTTTT.